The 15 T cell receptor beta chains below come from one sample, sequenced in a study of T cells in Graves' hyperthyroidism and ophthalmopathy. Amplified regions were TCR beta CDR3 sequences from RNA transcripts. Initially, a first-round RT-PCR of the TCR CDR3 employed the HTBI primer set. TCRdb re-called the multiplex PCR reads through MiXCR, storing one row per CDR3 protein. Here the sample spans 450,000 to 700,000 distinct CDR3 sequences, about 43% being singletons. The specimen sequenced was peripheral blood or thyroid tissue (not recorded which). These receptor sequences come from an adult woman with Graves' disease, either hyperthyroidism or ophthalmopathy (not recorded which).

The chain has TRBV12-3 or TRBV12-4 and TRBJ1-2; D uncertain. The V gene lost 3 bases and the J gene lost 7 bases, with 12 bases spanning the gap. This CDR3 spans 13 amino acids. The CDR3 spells CASSLRAGRGYTF. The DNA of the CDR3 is TGTGCCAGCAGTTTGCGTGCGGGCCGTGGCTACACCTTC.

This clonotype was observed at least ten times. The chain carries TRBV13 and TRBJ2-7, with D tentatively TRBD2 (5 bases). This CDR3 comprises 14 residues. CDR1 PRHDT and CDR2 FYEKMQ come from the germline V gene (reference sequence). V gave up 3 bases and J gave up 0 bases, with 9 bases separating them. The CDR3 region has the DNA TGTGCCAGCAGCTTCCCGGGAAGCTCCTACGAGCAGTACTTC. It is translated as CASSFPGSSYEQYF. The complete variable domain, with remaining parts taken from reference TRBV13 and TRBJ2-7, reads AAGVIQSPRHLIKEKRETATLKCYPIPRHDTVYWYQQGPGQDPQFLISFYEKMQSDKGSIPDRFSAQQFSDYHSELNMSSLELGDSALYFCASSFPGSSYEQYFGPGTRLTVT.

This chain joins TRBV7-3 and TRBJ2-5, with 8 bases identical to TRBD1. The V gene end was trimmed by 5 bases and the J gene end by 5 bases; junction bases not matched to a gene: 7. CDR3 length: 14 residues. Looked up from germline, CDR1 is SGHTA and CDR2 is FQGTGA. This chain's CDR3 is CASSLQGTGETQYF. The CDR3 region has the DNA TGTGCCAGCAGCCTACAGGGGACAGGCGAGACCCAGTACTTC.

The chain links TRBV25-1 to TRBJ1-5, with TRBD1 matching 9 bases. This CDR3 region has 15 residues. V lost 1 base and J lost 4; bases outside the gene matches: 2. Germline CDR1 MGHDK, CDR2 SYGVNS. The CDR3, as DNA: TGTGCCAGCAGTGAATCGGGGACAGGGAATCAGCCCCAGCATTTT. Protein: CASSESGTGNQPQHF. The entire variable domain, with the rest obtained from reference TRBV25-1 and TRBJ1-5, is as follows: EADIYQTPRYLVIGTGKKITLECSQTMGHDKMYWYQQDPGMELHLIHYSYGVNSTEKGDLSSESTVSRIRTEHFPLTLESARPSHTSQYLCASSESGTGNQPQHFGDGTRLSIL.

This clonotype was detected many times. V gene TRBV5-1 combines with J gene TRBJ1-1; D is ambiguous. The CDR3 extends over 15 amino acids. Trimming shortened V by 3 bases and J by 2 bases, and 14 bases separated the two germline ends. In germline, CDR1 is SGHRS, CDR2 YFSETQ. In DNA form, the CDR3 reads TGCGCCAGCAGCTCCAATCCGGGCCCCAACACTGAAGCTTTCTTT. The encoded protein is CASSSNPGPNTEAFF.

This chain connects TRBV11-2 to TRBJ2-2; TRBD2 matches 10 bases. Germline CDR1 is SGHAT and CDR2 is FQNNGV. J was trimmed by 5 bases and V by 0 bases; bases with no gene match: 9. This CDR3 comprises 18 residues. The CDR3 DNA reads TGTGCCAGCAGCTTAGAGGCAGCGGGAGGGCCTCGTACCGGGGAGCTGTTTTTT. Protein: CASSLEAAGGPRTGELFF.

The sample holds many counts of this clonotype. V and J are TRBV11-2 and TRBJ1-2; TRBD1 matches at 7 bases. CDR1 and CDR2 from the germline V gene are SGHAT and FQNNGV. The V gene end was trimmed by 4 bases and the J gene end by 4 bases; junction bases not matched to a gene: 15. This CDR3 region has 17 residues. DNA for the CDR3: TGTGCCAGCAGCTCCATCCGGAGGGCAGGGGGTGGCTATGGCTACACCTTC. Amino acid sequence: CASSSIRRAGGGYGYTF.

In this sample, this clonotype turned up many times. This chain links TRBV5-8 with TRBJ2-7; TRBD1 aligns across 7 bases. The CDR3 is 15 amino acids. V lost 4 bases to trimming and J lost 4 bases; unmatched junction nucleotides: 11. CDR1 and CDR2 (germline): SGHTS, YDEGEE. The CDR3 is CASSLQTGMYYEQYF. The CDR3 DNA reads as TGTGCCAGCAGCCTTCAGACAGGGATGTATTACGAGCAGTACTTC. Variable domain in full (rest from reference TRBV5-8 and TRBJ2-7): EAGVTQSPTHLIKTRGQQATLRCSPISGHTSVYWYQQALGLGLQFLLWYDEGEERNRGNFPPRFSGRQFPNYSSELNVNALELEDSALYLCASSLQTGMYYEQYFGPGTRLTVT.

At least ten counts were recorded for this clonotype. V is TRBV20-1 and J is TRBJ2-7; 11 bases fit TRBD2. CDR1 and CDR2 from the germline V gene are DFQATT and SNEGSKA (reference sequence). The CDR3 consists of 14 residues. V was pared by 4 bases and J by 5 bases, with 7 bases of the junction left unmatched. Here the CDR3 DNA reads TGCAGTGCTATTTTAGCGGGAGGGCCCCACGAGCAGTACTTC. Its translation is CSAILAGGPHEQYF.

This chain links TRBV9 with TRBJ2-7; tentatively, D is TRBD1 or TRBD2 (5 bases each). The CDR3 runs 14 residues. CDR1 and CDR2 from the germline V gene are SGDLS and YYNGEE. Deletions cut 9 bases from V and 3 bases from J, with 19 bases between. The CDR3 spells CANRRSAGSYEQYF. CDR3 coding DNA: TGTGCCAACAGACGCTCGGCAGGGAGCTACGAGCAGTACTTC.

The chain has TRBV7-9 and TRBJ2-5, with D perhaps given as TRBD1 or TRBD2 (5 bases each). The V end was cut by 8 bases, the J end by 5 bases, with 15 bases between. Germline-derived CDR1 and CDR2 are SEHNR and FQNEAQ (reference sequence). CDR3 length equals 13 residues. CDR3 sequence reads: CASGPIEGETQYF. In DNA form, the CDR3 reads TGTGCCAGCGGCCCCATCGAGGGGGAGACCCAGTACTTC.

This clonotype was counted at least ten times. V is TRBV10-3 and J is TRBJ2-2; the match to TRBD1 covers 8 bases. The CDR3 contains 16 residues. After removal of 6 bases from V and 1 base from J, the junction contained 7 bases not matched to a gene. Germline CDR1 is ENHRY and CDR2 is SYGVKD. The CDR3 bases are TGTGCCATCAGGGCGCCGGGGACAGGGAACACCGGGGAGCTGTTTTTT. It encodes CAIRAPGTGNTGELFF.

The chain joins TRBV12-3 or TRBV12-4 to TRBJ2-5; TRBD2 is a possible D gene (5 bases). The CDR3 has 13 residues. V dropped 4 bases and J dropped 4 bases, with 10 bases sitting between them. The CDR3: CASSYGVGETQYF. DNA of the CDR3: TGTGCCAGCAGTTACGGGGTTGGAGAGACCCAGTACTTC.

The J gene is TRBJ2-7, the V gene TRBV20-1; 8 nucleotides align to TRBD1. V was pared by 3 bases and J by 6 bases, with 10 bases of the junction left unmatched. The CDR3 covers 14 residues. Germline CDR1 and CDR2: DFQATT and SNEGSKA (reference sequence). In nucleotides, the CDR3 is TGCAGTGCTAGTTTTGCTGACAGGGGTTTCGAGCAGTACTTC. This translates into CSASFADRGFEQYF.

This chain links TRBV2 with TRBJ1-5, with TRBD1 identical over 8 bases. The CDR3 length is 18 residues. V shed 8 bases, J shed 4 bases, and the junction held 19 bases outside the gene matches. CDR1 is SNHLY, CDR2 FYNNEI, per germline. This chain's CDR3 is CASGASGTGGVRNQPQHF. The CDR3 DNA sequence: TGTGCCAGCGGGGCCTCCGGGACAGGAGGGGTTCGGAATCAGCCCCAGCATTTT. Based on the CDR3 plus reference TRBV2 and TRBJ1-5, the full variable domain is EPEVTQTPSHQVTQMGQEVILRCVPISNHLYFYWYRQILGQKVEFLVSFYNNEISEKSEIFDDQFSVERPDGSNFTLKIRSTKLEDSAMYFCASGASGTGGVRNQPQHFGDGTRLSIL.